This T cell receptor beta chain was identified in a study of molecular identifiers for immune sequencing clone quantification. Notes on the study in general: In naive cells, under 1% of molecules belonged to clones above 20 RNA copies, against over 97% in effector cells.

The CDR3 runs to 17 residues. Per the germline V gene, CDR1 is SGHTA and CDR2 is FQGNSA. V lost 4 bases to trimming and J lost 0 bases; unmatched junction nucleotides: 9. This clonotype was seen many times. Its matching antigen is unknown. TCRdb reprocessed the PCR reads via MiXCR and lists one record per CDR3 protein. Among 460,000 or so distinct CDR3 sequences listed, about a fifth were seen once. The material sequenced was naive CD8+ T cells from blood, with Jurkat cell RNA spiked in. Subset described: FACS-sorted CD8+CD4-CCR7+CD45RA+ naive T cells. This rearrangement joins TRBV7-2 to TRBJ1-5, with TRBD1 matching over 7 bases. The receptor was derived from a human donor in good health. Some libraries in this study had Jurkat cell RNA spiked in. In nucleotides, the CDR3 is TGTGCCAGCAGCTCCCCAGGGGGGTTGAATAGCAATCAGCCCCAGCATTTT. Translated: CASSSPGGLNSNQPQHF.